These T cell receptor beta chains were read from a single sample in a study of T cell repertoires in cytomegalovirus infection. These TCRs are of unknown antigen specificity. MiXCR, run by TCRdb on the reads, gives a single entry per CDR3 protein. The sample carries about 220,000 distinct CDR3 sequences, roughly two fifths recorded once. The source material was CD8+ T cells from cultured PBMCs, sampled from culture after CMV antigen stimulation. The receptors stem from a human donor in good health (CMV status not recorded). Some clones in this sample may be carry-over from other donors' samples. Each CDR3 is given with its conserved first and last residue. D genes are given only for firm matches. Only part of the rows carry a size: once, few, many, or a class if the clone is expanded.

size	V	D	J	DNA	CDR3
few	TRBV5-1	TRBD2	TRBJ2-3	TGCGCCAGCAGCCCATCGGGACTAGCGGGGTCTAGCACAGATACGCAGTATTTT	CASSPSGLAGSSTDTQYF
many	TRBV15	.	TRBJ2-3	TGTGCCACCAGCAGAGGAAGGCAGGGCGCAGATACGCAGTATTTT	CATSRGRQGADTQYF
.	TRBV6-5	TRBD1	TRBJ2-7	TGTGCCAGCAGGATCTGGACAGGCTCCTACGAGCAGTACTTC	CASRIWTGSYEQYF
few	TRBV12-3/TRBV12-4	.	TRBJ2-3	TGTGCCAGCAGTCCCGCTGCGGGGCGGGGCCCAGATACGCAGTATTTT	CASSPAAGRGPDTQYF
few	TRBV10-1	TRBD1	TRBJ2-3	TGCGCCAGCAGTGAGTCAGGGACAGGGGGCAGAGATACGCAGTATTTT	CASSESGTGGRDTQYF
few	TRBV7-9	.	TRBJ1-1	TGTGCCAGCAGCCCTAGGGGGAACACTGAAGCTTTCTTT	CASSPRGNTEAFF
.	TRBV28	.	TRBJ2-7	TGTGCCAGCAGTCTCGGATTAGAGAAAGGACACGAGCAGTACTTC	CASSLGLEKGHEQYF
few	TRBV12-3/TRBV12-4	TRBD1	TRBJ2-5	TGTGCCAGCAGCTCGACAGGGGTAACTTTCCAAGAGACCCAGTACTTC	CASSSTGVTFQETQYF
.	TRBV13	.	TRBJ1-2	TGTGCCAGCAGCTGGGGGTTTCCTAACTATGGCTACACCTTC	CASSWGFPNYGYTF
once	TRBV2	.	TRBJ1-2	TGTGCCACACGGAACATCTATGGCTACACCTTC	CATRNIYGYTF
many	TRBV7-2	.	TRBJ2-3	TGTGCCAGCAGCTTAAGGGATACGCAGTATTTT	CASSLRDTQYF
.	TRBV9	.	TRBJ2-2	TGTGCCAGCAGCGTAGTTGGCAGGGAGCTGTTTTTT	CASSVVGRELFF
few	TRBV12-3/TRBV12-4	.	TRBJ2-5	TGTGCCAGCAGTTTAAGCGCGGGGTGGGAGACCCAGTACTTC	CASSLSAGWETQYF
few	TRBV7-6	TRBD1	TRBJ2-2	TGTGCCAGCAGCTTAAGCTTGACAGGGGGCGACACCGGGGAGCTGTTTTTT	CASSLSLTGGDTGELFF
few	TRBV7-9	.	TRBJ2-1	TGTGCCAGCAGCCGAGCCGCCAACAATGAGCAGTTCTTC	CASSRAANNEQFF
few	TRBV7-9	.	TRBJ1-4	TGTGCCAGCACCTGGGATCTTTCTGCAACTAATGAAAAACTGTTTTTT	CASTWDLSATNEKLFF
.	TRBV12-3/TRBV12-4	.	TRBJ2-2	TGTGCCAGCAGTTCGGACTCCCGAAACACCGGGGAGCTGTTTTTT	CASSSDSRNTGELFF
.	TRBV7-3	.	TRBJ2-3	TGTGCCAGCAGCCCATTAAGGGGTAGCACAGATACGCAGTATTTT	CASSPLRGSTDTQYF
.	TRBV6-2/TRBV6-3	TRBD1	TRBJ2-1	TGTGCCAGCAGCCTTAGACAGGGACGATACAATGAGCAGTTCTTC	CASSLRQGRYNEQFF
.	TRBV28	TRBD2	TRBJ2-5	TGTGCCAGCAGTCCTCTAGCGGGAGGGAGTCTAGAGACCCAGTACTTC	CASSPLAGGSLETQYF
.	TRBV7-3	.	TRBJ2-2	TGTGCCAGCAGCACACTAGAATCCTCGAACACCGGGGAGCTGTTTTTT	CASSTLESSNTGELFF
few	TRBV7-3	.	TRBJ2-7	TGTGCCAGCAGCTTAAAAAACCACACGACCCAAGACTACGAGCAGTACTTC	CASSLKNHTTQDYEQYF
once	TRBV7-9	TRBD2	TRBJ2-7	TGTGCCAGCGGCGGGGGACTGTTGGACGAGCAGTACTTC	CASGGGLLDEQYF
.	TRBV12-3/TRBV12-4	TRBD1	TRBJ2-7	TGTGCCAGCAGTCCCCAGACCGGGACAGGCCGCTACGAGCAGTACTTC	CASSPQTGTGRYEQYF
once	TRBV7-4	TRBD1	TRBJ2-7	TGTGCCAGCAGCGCGGACAGGACCACCTACGAGCAGTACTTC	CASSADRTTYEQYF
few	TRBV27	.	TRBJ2-1	TGTGCCAGCGCCCAAGCGGCGGGAAGACGCAATGAGCAGTTCTTC	CASAQAAGRRNEQFF
.	TRBV4-1	TRBD2	TRBJ2-3	TGCGCCAGCAGCCAGCACGACAGAAACTCCCTAGCGGGCCCTACGAGGGATACGCAGTATTTT	CASSQHDRNSLAGPTRDTQYF
.	TRBV7-9	.	TRBJ2-7	TGTGCCAGCAGCTTAGTGGCGGGGTATAACGAGCAGTACTTC	CASSLVAGYNEQYF
.	TRBV28	TRBD1	TRBJ2-6	TGTGCCAGCAGGGATAGGACAGGGAAGACTGGGGCCAACGTCCTGACTTTC	CASRDRTGKTGANVLTF
.	TRBV6-2/TRBV6-3	.	TRBJ2-5	TGTGCCAGCAGTTACGGGCAAGAAGAGACCCAGTACTTC	CASSYGQEETQYF
few	TRBV4-2	.	TRBJ2-1	TGTGCCAGCAGACCGCACTCAGGGGCGCCGGGCGATGAGCAGTTCTTC	CASRPHSGAPGDEQFF
.	TRBV4-1	.	TRBJ2-7	TGCGCCAGCAGCCAAGCTGGAGGGCTCCCCTACGAGCAGTACTTC	CASSQAGGLPYEQYF
.	TRBV24-1	TRBD1	TRBJ1-5	TGTGCCACCAGTGATTCCGGACAGGGGGCGATAAATCAGCCCCAGCATTTT	CATSDSGQGAINQPQHF
few	TRBV12-3/TRBV12-4	TRBD1	TRBJ2-6	TGTGCCAGCAGTTCCACGACAGGGGGCCATCGCTCTGGGGCCAACGTCCTGACTTTC	CASSSTTGGHRSGANVLTF
once	TRBV14	.	TRBJ2-7	TGTGCCAGCAGCTCGGAGTACTCCTACGAGCAGTACTTC	CASSSEYSYEQYF
.	TRBV28	TRBD1	TRBJ2-3	TGTGCCAGCAGCTCAAATCCGCTCGACAGGGGGCTCACAGATACGCAGTATTTT	CASSSNPLDRGLTDTQYF
.	TRBV27	.	TRBJ2-7	TGTGCCAGCAGTTTTTCGGGACAACGAGAGCAGTACTTC	CASSFSGQREQYF
few	TRBV7-6	TRBD2	TRBJ2-3	TGTGCCAGCAGCTTAGGGGGACTAGCGGCCTATATGGGAGATACGCAGTATTTT	CASSLGGLAAYMGDTQYF
few	TRBV19	TRBD2	TRBJ2-7	TGTGCCAGTACTGTGACTAGCGGGAGACCCGCGCACGAGCAGTACTTC	CASTVTSGRPAHEQYF
.	TRBV15	.	TRBJ2-1	TGTGCCACCAGCAGAGTATCAGGGTTCTACAATGAGCAGTTCTTC	CATSRVSGFYNEQFF
few	TRBV7-3	TRBD2	TRBJ2-1	TGTGCCAGCAGCTTCACTAGCGGGAGGGCCTCTGAGCAGTTCTTC	CASSFTSGRASEQFF
.	TRBV5-5	.	TRBJ1-2	TGTGCCAGCAGCTTGGGGACAGATAACTATGGCTACACCTTC	CASSLGTDNYGYTF
few	TRBV7-6	TRBD1	TRBJ2-2	TGTGCCAGCAGCAACCCCCGGGACAGGCCCACCGGGGAGCTGTTTTTT	CASSNPRDRPTGELFF
few	TRBV7-3	TRBD1	TRBJ2-5	TGTGCCAGCAGCTGGGGACAGGGACAGACCCAGTACTTC	CASSWGQGQTQYF
few	TRBV12-3/TRBV12-4	TRBD1	TRBJ1-2	TGTGCCAGCAGTCCAGGGACAGGTTATGGCTACACCTTC	CASSPGTGYGYTF
few	TRBV7-9	.	TRBJ2-1	TGTGCCAGCAGCCCCCGGATCCGGGGAAATGAGCAGTTCTTC	CASSPRIRGNEQFF
.	TRBV25-1	.	TRBJ2-2	TGTGCCAGCAGTGACCTCGGGGAGAACACCGGGGAGCTGTTTTTT	CASSDLGENTGELFF
few	TRBV27	TRBD2	TRBJ2-1	TGTGCCAGCAGTCCCGCCGCCAGGGCGGGAGTCAAGTTCTTC	CASSPAARAGVKFF
few	TRBV27	.	TRBJ2-5	TGTGCCAGCAAACCTGGGTCAGCGCAAGAGACCCAGTACTTC	CASKPGSAQETQYF
.	TRBV27	TRBD2	TRBJ2-7	TGTGCCAGCAGTCAGCGGGGAGCAGGCTACGAGCAGTACTTC	CASSQRGAGYEQYF
few	TRBV7-9	.	TRBJ1-3	TGTGCCAGCAGCTCCAGACAAGTCTCTGGAAACACCATATATTTT	CASSSRQVSGNTIYF
.	TRBV7-9	TRBD1	TRBJ2-7	TGTGCCAGCAGCTTAGGGGGCAGGGGGTACGAGCAGTACTTC	CASSLGGRGYEQYF
.	TRBV12-3/TRBV12-4	.	TRBJ1-2	TGTGCCACCTCGGCAGTCCGTAACTATGGCTACACCTTC	CATSAVRNYGYTF
few	TRBV19	.	TRBJ1-5	TGTGCCAGTTTGGACGGCCACCTGCATTTT	CASLDGHLHF
many	TRBV7-2	.	TRBJ2-1	TGTGCCAGCAGCTTAAACTGGCGGGGTCTCAATGAGCAGTTCTTC	CASSLNWRGLNEQFF